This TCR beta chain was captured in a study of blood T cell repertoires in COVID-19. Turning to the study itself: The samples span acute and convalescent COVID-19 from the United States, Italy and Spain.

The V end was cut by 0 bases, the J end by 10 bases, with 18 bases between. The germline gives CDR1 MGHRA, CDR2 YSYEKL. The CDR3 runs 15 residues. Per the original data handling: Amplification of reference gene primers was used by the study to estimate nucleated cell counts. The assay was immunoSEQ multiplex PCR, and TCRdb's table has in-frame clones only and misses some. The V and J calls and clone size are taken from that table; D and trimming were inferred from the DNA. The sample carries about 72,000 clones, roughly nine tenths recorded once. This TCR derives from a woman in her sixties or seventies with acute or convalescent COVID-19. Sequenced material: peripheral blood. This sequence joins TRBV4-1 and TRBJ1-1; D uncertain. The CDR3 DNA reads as TGCGCCAGCAGCCAAGATAGAGGCTCAGCCCGTGGAGCTTTCTTT. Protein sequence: CASSQDRGSARGAFF.